This entry describes one T cell receptor beta chain. The sample carries other DNA sequences with the same CDR3. The sample originates from a study of blood T cell repertoires in COVID-19. The CDR3 runs to 14 residues. The germline CDR1 and CDR2 sequences are SGHRS and YFSETQ. V was cut by 0 bases and J by 2 bases, with 6 bases left in between. TCRdb's table, derived via immunoSEQ multiplex PCR, lists solely in-frame clones and lacks some. The sample lists 250,000 or so clones; around 93% were seen once. The source is a man between 35 and 55 years old who had been exposed to COVID-19. The chain carries TRBV5-1 and TRBJ1-5, with no clear D. The sequenced sample consisted of PBMCs or T cells enriched from blood (not recorded which). The CDR3 loop is CASSLGGGNQPQHF. Here the CDR3 DNA reads TGCGCCAGCAGCTTGGGGGGAGGCAATCAGCCCCAGCATTTT.